The 11 T cell receptor beta chains below come from one sample, sequenced in a study of cytomegalovirus exposure and HLA in healthy donors. Primers: 60 Vbeta forward and 13 Jbeta reverse. The method was immunoSEQ multiplex PCR; TCRdb's version includes in-frame clones alone and lacks a portion of them. Among some 150,000 clones listed, around 80% were seen once. Sample: PBMCs. The receptors were gathered from a man between 35 and 55 years old in good health and CMV-seronegative.

This chain uses TRBV7-9 with TRBJ1-4, with D possibly TRBD1 on 5 matching bases. Trimming left V 8 bases short and J 8 bases short, with 18 bases between. The germline CDR1 and CDR2 sequences are SEHNR and FQNEAQ (reference sequence). This CDR3 comprises 14 residues. The CDR3: CASPSHGGDEKLFF. For the CDR3, the DNA is TGTGCCAGCCCAAGTCACGGGGGAGACGAAAAACTGTTTTTT.

This clone has a handful of counts. Because the CDR3's place on the DNA is in doubt, the DNA is left out and the CDR3 is given as listed by TCRdb. The sample carries other DNA sequences with the same CDR3. The rearrangement uses TRBV19 and TRBJ2-1; the table's D gene call, TRBD2, was not cross checked with the DNA. 14 amino acids form the CDR3, both terminal residues included. CDR1 and CDR2 (germline): LNHDA, SQIVND (reference sequence). CDR3 loop: CASTSGSTYNEQFF.

CDR3 loop: CASSDPGRTDTQYF. CDR3 sequence (DNA): TGTGCCAGTTCAGACCCGGGGAGGACAGATACGCAGTATTTT. The V call is TRBV19, the J call TRBJ2-3; D perhaps matches TRBD2 (6 bases). Trimming removed 8 bases from V and 3 bases from J, with 15 bases in between. Germline CDR1 is LNHDA and CDR2 is SQIVND (reference sequence). The CDR3 has 14 residues.

This clone has just a few counts. This chain connects TRBV19 to TRBJ2-1; 7 bases fit TRBD2. This CDR3 has 14 amino acids. V shed 6 bases, J shed 8 bases, and the junction held 10 bases outside the gene matches. CDR1 LNHDA and CDR2 SQIVND come from the germline V gene (reference sequence). Written as DNA, the CDR3 is TGTGCCAGTAGCCAGGGACTATCGGGGGATGAGCAGTTCTTC. Protein sequence: CASSQGLSGDEQFF.

The rearrangement uses TRBV11-2 and TRBJ2-3, with D possibly TRBD1 on 7 matching bases. This CDR3 contains 15 residues. Germline V CDR1 and CDR2: SGHAT, FQNNGV. V gave up 1 base and J gave up 5 bases, with 13 bases separating them. CDR3 loop: CASSLGQGGGDTQYF. In DNA, the CDR3 is TGTGCCAGCAGCTTAGGCCAGGGGGGCGGAGATACGCAGTATTTT.

J is TRBJ2-4 and V is TRBV5-8; 10 bases align to TRBD1. Trimming at V came to 0 bases and at J to 0 bases, leaving 9 bases not matched to a gene. Germline assignment: CDR1 SGHTS and CDR2 YDEGEE. The CDR3 totals 19 residues. CDR3 coding DNA: TGTGCCAGCAGCTTGGAGCGGGACAGGGGCCCGCAAGCCAAAAACATTCAGTACTTC. Translating gives CASSLERDRGPQAKNIQYF.

This chain's CDR3 is CASSRLATETQYF. The CDR3, as DNA: TGTGCCAGCAGTCGTCTAGCTACAGAGACCCAGTACTTC. The rearrangement uses TRBV6-5 and TRBJ2-5; the D gene is possibly TRBD2 (5 bases). The CDR3 has 13 residues. The V gene's germline CDR1 is MNHEY and CDR2 SVGAGI. V was clipped by 5 bases and J by 4 bases, with 11 bases between them.

This clone was observed a few times. The chain employs TRBV2 and TRBJ2-1; D gene unclear. The CDR3 is 16 amino acids. The germline V gene has CDR1 SNHLY and CDR2 FYNNEI. Trimming shortened V by 6 bases and J by 0 bases, and 15 bases separated the two germline ends. The CDR3, as DNA: TGTGCCAGCAGCGATCCTCGAGCTGACTCCTACAATGAGCAGTTCTTC. Its protein is CASSDPRADSYNEQFF.

The V and J genes are TRBV10-1 and TRBJ1-1; TRBD1 might be the D (5 bases). Germline CDR1 reads WNHNN; CDR2 reads SYGVQD (reference sequence). The CDR3 is made up of 18 amino acids. The V end was cut by 4 bases, the J end by 1 base, with 22 bases between. The CDR3 bases are TGCGCCAGCAGTGTTCCCCTTTTTTGGGGGAGGGAGAACACTGAAGCTTTCTTT. Its protein product is CASSVPLFWGRENTEAFF.

The J gene is TRBJ2-5, the V gene TRBV19; D possibly corresponds to TRBD2 (5 bases). Germline loops: CDR1 LNHDA, CDR2 SQIVND (reference sequence). Trimming took 6 bases from V and 2 from J, leaving 10 bases between them. The CDR3 runs 13 residues. CDR3 protein: CASSRGIQETQYF. CDR3 nucleotide sequence: TGTGCCAGTAGCCGAGGGATTCAAGAGACCCAGTACTTC.

This rearrangement joins TRBV18 to TRBJ1-4; the match to TRBD1 covers 8 bases. J was trimmed by 7 bases and V by 5 bases; bases with no gene match: 6. Germline CDR1 and CDR2: KGHSH and LQKENI. The CDR3 has 14 amino acids. As DNA, the CDR3 is TGTGCCAGCTCATCGACAGGGGAGGGTGAAAAACTGTTTTTT. As protein: CASSSTGEGEKLFF.